At least ten counts were recorded for the clone carrying this TCR beta chain. RNA transcripts provided the source from which TCR beta CDR3 regions were amplified. An initial round of RT-PCR targeting the TCR CDR3 relied on the HTBI primer set. TCRdb processed the multiplex PCR reads anew with MiXCR; each CDR3 protein has one entry. Of about 290,000 distinct CDR3 sequences in the sample, around a sixth were seen once. The sample comes from a study of T cells in Graves' hyperthyroidism and ophthalmopathy. No progression to ophthalmopathy during 18 months of follow-up defined stable disease. Those patients with uncontrolled infection, other autoimmune disease, pregnancy or lactation were excluded. The study based diagnoses on clinical symptoms, serum thyroxine and TRAb, thyroid ultrasound and orbital computed tomography. The CDR3 is made up of 14 amino acids. Trimming left V 5 bases short and J 1 base short, with 11 bases between. Germline V gene lookup returns CDR1 SGHAT and CDR2 FQNNGV.

The sequence came from a man aged 30 to 45 with Graves' hyperthyroidism. The sequencing sample was made of blood. V is TRBV11-2 and J is TRBJ1-1; D remains ambiguous. The CDR3 DNA reads as TGTGCCAGCAGCCCCCATACAACGAACACTGAAGCTTTCTTT. Translated: CASSPHTTNTEAFF.